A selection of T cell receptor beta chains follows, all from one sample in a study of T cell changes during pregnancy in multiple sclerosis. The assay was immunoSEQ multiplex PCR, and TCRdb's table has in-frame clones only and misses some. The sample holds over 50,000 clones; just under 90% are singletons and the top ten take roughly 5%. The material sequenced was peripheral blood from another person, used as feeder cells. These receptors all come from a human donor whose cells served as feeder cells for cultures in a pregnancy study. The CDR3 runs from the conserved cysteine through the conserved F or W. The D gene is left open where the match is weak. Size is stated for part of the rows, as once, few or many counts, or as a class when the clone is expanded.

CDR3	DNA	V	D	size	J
CASSSTDGSYTF	TGTGCCAGCAGTTCGACGGACGGAAGCTACACCTTC	TRBV28	-	-	TRBJ1-2
CASSLEGRAQAYEQYF	TGTGCCAGCAGCTTAGAGGGGAGGGCCCAGGCCTACGAGCAGTACTTC	TRBV11-2	TRBD2	-	TRBJ2-7
CASSKGTAYSGANVLTF	TGTGCCAGCAGCAAGGGGACAGCTTACTCTGGGGCCAACGTCCTGACTTTC	TRBV9	TRBD1	-	TRBJ2-6
CASSLSAGATDTQYF	TGTGCCAGCAGCTTATCCGCGGGAGCTACAGATACGCAGTATTTT	TRBV11-3	TRBD2	-	TRBJ2-3
CASSLVPPSNQAFF	TGTGCCAGCAGCTTAGTGCCCCCCTCAAATCAAGCTTTCTTT	TRBV7-9	-	-	TRBJ1-1
CAWSVYRAEAFF	TGTGCCTGGAGTGTATACAGGGCTGAAGCTTTCTTT	TRBV30	-	-	TRBJ1-1
CSGTFTSGSSGANVLTF	TGCAGCGGGACTTTCACTAGCGGGTCCTCTGGGGCCAACGTCCTGACTTTC	TRBV29-1	TRBD2	-	TRBJ2-6
CASSLGPGTISYEQYF	TGTGCCAGCAGCCTGGGCCCCGGGACCATTAGCTACGAGCAGTACTTC	TRBV5-6	-	-	TRBJ2-7
CASSLGSSGNQPQHF	TGCGCCAGCAGCTTGGGGTCTAGCGGCAATCAGCCCCAGCATTTT	TRBV5-1	-	-	TRBJ1-5
CASSLALAKNIQYF	TGTGCCAGCAGCTTGGCCCTAGCCAAAAACATTCAGTACTTC	TRBV5-4	-	-	TRBJ2-4
CSVESDRGNEQYF	TGCAGCGTTGAATCCGACAGGGGGAACGAGCAGTACTTC	TRBV29-1	TRBD1	-	TRBJ2-7
CASSNERGHEQYF	TGTGCCAGCTCCAACGAGCGGGGGCACGAGCAGTACTTC	TRBV6-1	TRBD2	-	TRBJ2-7
CAISVPASGGPDEQFF	TGTGCCATCAGTGTTCCGGCTAGCGGGGGGCCGGATGAGCAGTTCTTC	TRBV10-3	TRBD2	-	TRBJ2-1
CASSYVGGSSYEQYF	TGTGCCAGCAGTTACGTAGGGGGGAGCTCCTACGAGCAGTACTTC	TRBV6-6	-	-	TRBJ2-7
CASRGTSGGAQQETQYF	TGTGCCAGCAGAGGGACTAGCGGGGGGGCCCAACAAGAGACCCAGTACTTC	TRBV2	TRBD2	-	TRBJ2-5
CASSVAGSPSSKGSYNSPLHF	TGTGCCAGCAGCGTAGCTGGAAGCCCAAGCTCTAAGGGGTCCTATAATTCACCCCTCCACTTT	TRBV9	-	-	TRBJ1-6
CAWRDSYYEQYF	TGTGCCTGGAGAGACAGTTACTACGAGCAGTACTTC	TRBV30	-	once	TRBJ2-7
CASSPVTGPSISGNTIYF	TGTGCCAGCTCACCTGTTACAGGGCCCTCGATTTCTGGAAACACCATATATTTT	TRBV18	-	-	TRBJ1-3
CASTQGVAGNTIYF	TGCGCCAGCACTCAGGGGGTAGCTGGAAACACCATATATTTT	TRBV5-1	TRBD1	-	TRBJ1-3
CASSQDLTSGGFGETQYF	TGCGCCAGCAGCCAAGATCTAACTAGCGGGGGATTTGGAGAGACCCAGTACTTC	TRBV4-3	TRBD2	-	TRBJ2-5
CATSTLETVNYGYTF	TGTGCCACCAGCACCTTGGAAACTGTTAACTATGGCTACACCTTC	TRBV15	-	-	TRBJ1-2
CASSYDNYNSPLHF	TGTGCCAGCAGTTACGACAACTATAATTCACCCCTCCACTTT	TRBV6-6	-	-	TRBJ1-6
CASASMSRGGTDTQYF	TGTGCCAGCGCATCAATGAGTAGGGGGGGCACAGATACGCAGTATTTT	TRBV25-1	-	-	TRBJ2-3
CASSEPHSYEQYF	TGTGCCAGCAGTGAACCACACTCCTACGAGCAGTACTTC	TRBV6-1	-	-	TRBJ2-7